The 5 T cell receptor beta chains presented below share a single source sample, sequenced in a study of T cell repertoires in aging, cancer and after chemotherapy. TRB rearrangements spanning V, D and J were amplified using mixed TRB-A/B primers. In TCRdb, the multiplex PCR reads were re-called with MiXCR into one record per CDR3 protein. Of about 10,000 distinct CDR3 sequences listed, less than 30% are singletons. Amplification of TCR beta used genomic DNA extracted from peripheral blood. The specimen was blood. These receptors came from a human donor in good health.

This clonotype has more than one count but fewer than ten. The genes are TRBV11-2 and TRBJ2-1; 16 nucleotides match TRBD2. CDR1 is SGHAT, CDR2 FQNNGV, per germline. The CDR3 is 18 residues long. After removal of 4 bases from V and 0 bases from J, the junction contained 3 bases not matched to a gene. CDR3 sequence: CASSSGTSGRASYNEQFF. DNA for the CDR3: TGTGCCAGCAGCTCCGGGACTAGCGGGAGGGCCTCCTACAATGAGCAGTTCTTC.

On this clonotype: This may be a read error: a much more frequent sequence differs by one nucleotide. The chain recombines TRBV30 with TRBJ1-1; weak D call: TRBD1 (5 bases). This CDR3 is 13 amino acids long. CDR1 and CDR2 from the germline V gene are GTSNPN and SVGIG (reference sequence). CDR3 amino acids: CAWSKETVGEALF. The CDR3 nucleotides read TGTGCCTGGAGTAAAGAGACAGTGGGTGAAGCTTTATTT.

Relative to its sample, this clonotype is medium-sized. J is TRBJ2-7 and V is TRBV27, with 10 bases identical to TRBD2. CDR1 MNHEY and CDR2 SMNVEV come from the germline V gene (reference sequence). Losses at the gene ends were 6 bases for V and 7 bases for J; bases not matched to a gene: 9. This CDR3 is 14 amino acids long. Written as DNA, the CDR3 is TGTGCCAGCAGAGCTAGCGGGAGAGTTAAAGAGCAGTACTTC. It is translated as CASRASGRVKEQYF.

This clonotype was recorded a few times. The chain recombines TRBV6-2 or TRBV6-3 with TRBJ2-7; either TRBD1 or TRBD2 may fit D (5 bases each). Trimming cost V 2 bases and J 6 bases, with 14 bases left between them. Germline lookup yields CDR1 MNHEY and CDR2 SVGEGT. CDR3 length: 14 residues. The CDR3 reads CASSYGEEGTEQYF. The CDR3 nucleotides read TGTGCCAGCAGTTACGGAGAAGAAGGGACCGAGCAGTACTTC.

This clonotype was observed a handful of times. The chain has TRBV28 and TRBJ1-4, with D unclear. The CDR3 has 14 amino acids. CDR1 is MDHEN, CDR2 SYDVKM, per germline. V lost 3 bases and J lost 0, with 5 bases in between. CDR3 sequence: CASSLTSTNEKLFF. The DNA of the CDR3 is TGTGCCAGCAGTTTGACGTCAACTAATGAAAAACTGTTTTTT.